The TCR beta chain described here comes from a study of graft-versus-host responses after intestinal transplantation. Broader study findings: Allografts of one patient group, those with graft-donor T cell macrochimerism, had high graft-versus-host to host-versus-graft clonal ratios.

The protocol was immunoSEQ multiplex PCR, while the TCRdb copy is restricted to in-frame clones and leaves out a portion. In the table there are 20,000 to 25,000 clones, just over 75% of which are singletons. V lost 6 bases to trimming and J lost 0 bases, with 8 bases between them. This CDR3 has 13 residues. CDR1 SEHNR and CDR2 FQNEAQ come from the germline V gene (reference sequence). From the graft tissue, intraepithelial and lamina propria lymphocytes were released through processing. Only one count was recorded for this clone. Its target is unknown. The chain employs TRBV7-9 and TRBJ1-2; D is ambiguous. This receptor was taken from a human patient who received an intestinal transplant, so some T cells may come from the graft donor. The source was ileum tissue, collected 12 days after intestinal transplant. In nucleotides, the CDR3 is TGTGCCAGCAGGAGTGAAACTAACTATGGCTACACCTTC. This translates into CASRSETNYGYTF.